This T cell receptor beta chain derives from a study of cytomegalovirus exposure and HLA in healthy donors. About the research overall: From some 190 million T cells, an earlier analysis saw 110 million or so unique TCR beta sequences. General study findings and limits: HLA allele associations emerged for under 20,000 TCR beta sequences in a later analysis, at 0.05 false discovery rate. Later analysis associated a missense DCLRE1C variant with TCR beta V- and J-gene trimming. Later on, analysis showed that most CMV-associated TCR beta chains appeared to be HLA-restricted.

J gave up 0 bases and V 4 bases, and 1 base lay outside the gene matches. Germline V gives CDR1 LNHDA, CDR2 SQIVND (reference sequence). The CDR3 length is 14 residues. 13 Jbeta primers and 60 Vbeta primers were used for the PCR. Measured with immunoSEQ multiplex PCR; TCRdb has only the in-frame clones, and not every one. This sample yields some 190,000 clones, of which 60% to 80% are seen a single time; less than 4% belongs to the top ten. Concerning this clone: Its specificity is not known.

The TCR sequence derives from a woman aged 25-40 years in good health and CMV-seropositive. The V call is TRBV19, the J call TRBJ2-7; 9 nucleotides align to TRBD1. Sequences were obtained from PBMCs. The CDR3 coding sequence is TGTGCCAGTAGTAGGACAGGGGCCTCCTACGAGCAGTACTTC. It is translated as CASSRTGASYEQYF.